These 3 T cell receptor beta chains came from one sample sequenced in a study of cytomegalovirus exposure and HLA in healthy donors. PCR was performed using 60 Vbeta and 13 Jbeta primers. Measured with immunoSEQ multiplex PCR; TCRdb has only the in-frame clones, and not every one. Of 150,000 to 200,000 clones in the sample, approximately 71% are singletons; the top ten hold 4.5%. The sequenced material came from PBMCs. The receptors shown here come from a woman under 30 in good health and CMV-seropositive.

This clone occurred a few times. The chain couples TRBV18 to TRBJ1-3; 9 positions match TRBD1. The CDR3 consists of 16 residues. The germline gives CDR1 KGHSH, CDR2 LQKENI. Losses at the gene ends were 3 bases for V and 7 bases for J; bases not matched to a gene: 10. The CDR3 DNA reads TGTGCCAGCTCACCTTTCCTCGGGACAGGGAAGAACACCATATATTTT. This gives the protein CASSPFLGTGKNTIYF. The full variable domain, in which reference TRBV18 and TRBJ1-3 provide the parts outside the CDR3, is NAGVMQNPRHLVRRRGQEARLRCSPMKGHSHVYWYRQLPEEGLKFMVYLQKENIIDESGMPKERFSAEFPKEGPSILRIQQVVRGDSAAYFCASSPFLGTGKNTIYFGEGSWLTVV.

The chain employs TRBV6-6 and TRBJ1-2; 11 bases are a match to TRBD1. Trimming took 8 bases from V and 6 from J; bases not matched to a gene: 5. The germline gives CDR1 MNHNY, CDR2 SVGAGI (reference sequence). The CDR3 is 13 residues long. The CDR3 here is CASVDRGPHGYTF. CDR3 bases: TGTGCCAGCGTGGACAGGGGGCCCCATGGCTACACCTTC.

In this sample, this clone turned up a few times. This chain connects TRBV15 to TRBJ2-1, with D maybe TRBD2 (6 bases). The germline V and J ends were trimmed by 1 base and 4 bases, with 11 bases remaining between them. This CDR3 spans 15 amino acids. Looked up from germline, CDR1 is LNHNV and CDR2 is YYDKDF (reference sequence). Here the CDR3 DNA reads TGTGCCACCAGCAGAGCCACCGGGACTTACAATGAGCAGTTCTTC. The encoded protein is CATSRATGTYNEQFF.